This entry features one TCR beta chain sequence. Data came from immunoSEQ multiplex PCR; TCRdb stores just in-frame clones and leaves some out. The sample carries fewer than 50,000 clones, roughly 87% recorded once. This sample is part of a study of glioma-infiltrating T cells after dendritic cell vaccination. V was pared by 4 bases and J by 11 bases, with 24 bases between. Germline lookup yields CDR1 SGHTA and CDR2 FQGTGA. This CDR3 has 16 residues. This clonotype was sampled from a human donor with glioblastoma. The chain carries TRBV7-3 and TRBJ1-5; the D gene is possibly TRBD1 (5 bases). The sample consisted of blood, taken before dendritic cell vaccination. The CDR3 loop is CASSSYLAGDLCSQHF. In DNA form, the CDR3 reads TGTGCCAGCAGCTCCTACTTAGCGGGGGATCTATGTTCCCAGCATTTT.